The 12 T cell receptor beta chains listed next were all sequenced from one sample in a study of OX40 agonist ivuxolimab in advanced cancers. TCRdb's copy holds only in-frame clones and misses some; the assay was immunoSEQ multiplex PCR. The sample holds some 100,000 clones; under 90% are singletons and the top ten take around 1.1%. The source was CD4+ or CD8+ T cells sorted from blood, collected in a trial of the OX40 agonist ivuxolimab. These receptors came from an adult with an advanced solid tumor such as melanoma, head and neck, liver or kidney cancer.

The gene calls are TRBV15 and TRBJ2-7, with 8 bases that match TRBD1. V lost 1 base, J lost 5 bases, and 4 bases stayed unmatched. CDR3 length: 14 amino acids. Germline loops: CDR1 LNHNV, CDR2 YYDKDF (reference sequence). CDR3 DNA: TGTGCCACCAGCAGAGGACAGGGGAGCAACGAGCAGTACTTC. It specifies CATSRGQGSNEQYF.

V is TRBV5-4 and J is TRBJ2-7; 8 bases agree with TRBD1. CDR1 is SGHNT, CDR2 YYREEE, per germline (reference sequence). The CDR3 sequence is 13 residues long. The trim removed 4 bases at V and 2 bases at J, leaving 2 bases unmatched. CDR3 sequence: CASSRDRTYEQYV. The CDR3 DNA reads TGTGCCAGCAGCAGGGACAGGACCTACGAGCAGTACGTC.

The CDR3 region has the DNA TGTGCCAGCTCACCACCGTTCCGGGACAGGAAGATGAACACTGAAGCTTTCTTT. Translated, it gives CASSPPFRDRKMNTEAFF. The V call is TRBV18, the J call TRBJ1-1; 8 bases are shared with TRBD1. This CDR3 contains 18 residues. Germline V lookup: CDR1 KGHSH, CDR2 LQKENI. The V segment lost 0 bases and the J segment 0 bases; nucleotides outside the gene matches: 9.

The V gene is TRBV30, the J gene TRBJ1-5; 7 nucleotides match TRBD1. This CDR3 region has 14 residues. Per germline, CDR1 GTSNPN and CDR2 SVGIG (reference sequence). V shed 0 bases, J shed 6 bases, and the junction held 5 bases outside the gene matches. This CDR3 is CAWSVGGDSQPQHF. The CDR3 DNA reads TGTGCCTGGAGTGTTGGTGGGGACAGTCAGCCCCAGCATTTT. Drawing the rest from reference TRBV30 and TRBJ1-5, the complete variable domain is SQTIHQWPATLVQPVGSPLSLECTVEGTSNPNLYWYRQAAGRGLQLLFYSVGIGQISSEVPQNLSASRPQDRQFILSSKKLLLSDSGFYLCAWSVGGDSQPQHFGDGTRLSIL.

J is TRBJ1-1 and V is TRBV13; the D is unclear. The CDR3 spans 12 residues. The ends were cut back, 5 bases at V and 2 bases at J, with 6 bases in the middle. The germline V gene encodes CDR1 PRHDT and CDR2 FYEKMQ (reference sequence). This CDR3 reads CASSRPNTEAFF. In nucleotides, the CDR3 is TGTGCCAGCAGCCGCCCTAACACTGAAGCTTTCTTT.

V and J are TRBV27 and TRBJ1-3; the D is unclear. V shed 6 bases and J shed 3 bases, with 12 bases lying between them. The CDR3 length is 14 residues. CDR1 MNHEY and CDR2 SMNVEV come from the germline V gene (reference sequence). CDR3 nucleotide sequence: TGTGCCAGCAGACGCGGGCTACATGGAAACACCATATATTTT. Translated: CASRRGLHGNTIYF.

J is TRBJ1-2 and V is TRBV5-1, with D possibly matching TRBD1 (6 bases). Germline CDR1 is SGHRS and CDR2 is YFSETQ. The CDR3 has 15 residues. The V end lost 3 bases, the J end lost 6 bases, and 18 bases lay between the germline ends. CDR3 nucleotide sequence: TGCGCCAGCAGCTCGGAGGTAGGGGGATTTGATGGCTACACCTTC. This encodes CASSSEVGGFDGYTF.

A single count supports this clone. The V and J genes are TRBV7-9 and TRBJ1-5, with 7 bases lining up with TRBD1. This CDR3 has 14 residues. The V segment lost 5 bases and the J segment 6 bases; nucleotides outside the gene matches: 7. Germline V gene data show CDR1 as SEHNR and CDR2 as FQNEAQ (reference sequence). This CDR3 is CASSRGTEGQPQHF. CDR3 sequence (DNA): TGTGCCAGCAGCCGGGGGACAGAAGGTCAGCCCCAGCATTTT.

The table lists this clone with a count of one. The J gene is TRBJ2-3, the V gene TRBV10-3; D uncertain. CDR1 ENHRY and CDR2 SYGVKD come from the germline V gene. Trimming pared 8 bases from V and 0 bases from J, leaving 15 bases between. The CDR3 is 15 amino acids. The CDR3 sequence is CAIGMAGPSTDTQYF. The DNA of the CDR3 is TGTGCCATCGGCATGGCAGGACCAAGCACAGATACGCAGTATTTT.

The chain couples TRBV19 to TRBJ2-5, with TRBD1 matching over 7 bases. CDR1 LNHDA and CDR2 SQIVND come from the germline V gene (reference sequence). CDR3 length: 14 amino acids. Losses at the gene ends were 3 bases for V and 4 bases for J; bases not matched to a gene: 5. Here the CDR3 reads CASSMGQPPETQYF. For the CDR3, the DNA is TGTGCCAGTAGTATGGGACAGCCCCCAGAGACCCAGTACTTC.

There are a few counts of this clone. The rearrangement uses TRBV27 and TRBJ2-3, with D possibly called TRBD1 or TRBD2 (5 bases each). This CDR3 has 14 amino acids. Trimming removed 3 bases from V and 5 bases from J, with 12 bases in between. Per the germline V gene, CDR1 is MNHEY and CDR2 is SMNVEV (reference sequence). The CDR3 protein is CASSFSGAGDTQYF. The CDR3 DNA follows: TGTGCCAGCAGTTTCTCCGGGGCTGGAGATACGCAGTATTTT.

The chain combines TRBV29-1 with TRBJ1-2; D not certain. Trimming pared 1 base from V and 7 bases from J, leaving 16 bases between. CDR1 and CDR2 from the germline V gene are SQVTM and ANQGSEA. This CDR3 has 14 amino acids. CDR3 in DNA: TGCAGCGTTGAAGGGAACAACAAATTGGGTGGCTACACCTTC. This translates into CSVEGNNKLGGYTF.